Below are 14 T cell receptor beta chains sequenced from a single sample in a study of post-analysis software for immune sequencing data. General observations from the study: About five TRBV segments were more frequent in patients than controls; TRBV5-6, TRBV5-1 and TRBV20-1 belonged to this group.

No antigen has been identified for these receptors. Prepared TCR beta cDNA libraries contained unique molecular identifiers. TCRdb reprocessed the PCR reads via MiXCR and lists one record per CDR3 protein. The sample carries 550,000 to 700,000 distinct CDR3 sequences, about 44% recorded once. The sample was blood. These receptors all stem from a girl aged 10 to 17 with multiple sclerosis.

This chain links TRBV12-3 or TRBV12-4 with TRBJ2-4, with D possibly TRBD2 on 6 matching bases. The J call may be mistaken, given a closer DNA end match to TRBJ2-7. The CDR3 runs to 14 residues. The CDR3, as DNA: TGTGCCAGCAGGGGTTGGGACTCGACCTACGAGCAGTACTTC. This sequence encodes CASRGWDSTYEQYF.

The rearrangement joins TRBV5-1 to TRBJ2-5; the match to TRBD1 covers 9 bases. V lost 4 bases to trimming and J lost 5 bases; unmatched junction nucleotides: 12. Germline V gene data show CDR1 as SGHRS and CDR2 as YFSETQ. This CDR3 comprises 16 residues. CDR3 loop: CASSTAGTGRKETQYF. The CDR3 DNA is TGCGCCAGCAGCACCGCCGGGACAGGGAGGAAGGAGACCCAGTACTTC.

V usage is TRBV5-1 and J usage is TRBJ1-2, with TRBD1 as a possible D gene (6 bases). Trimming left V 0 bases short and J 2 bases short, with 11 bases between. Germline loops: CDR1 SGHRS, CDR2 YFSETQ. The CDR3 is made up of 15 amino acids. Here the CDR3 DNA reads TGCGCCAGCAGCTTGGCCCAGGGGTACAACTATGGCTACACCTTC. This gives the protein CASSLAQGYNYGYTF.

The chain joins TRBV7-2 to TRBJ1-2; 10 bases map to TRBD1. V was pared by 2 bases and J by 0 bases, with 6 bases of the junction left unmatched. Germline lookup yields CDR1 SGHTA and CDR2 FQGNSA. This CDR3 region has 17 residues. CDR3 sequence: CASSLRQGAVTNYGYTF. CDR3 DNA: TGTGCCAGCAGCTTAAGACAGGGGGCTGTAACTAACTATGGCTACACCTTC.

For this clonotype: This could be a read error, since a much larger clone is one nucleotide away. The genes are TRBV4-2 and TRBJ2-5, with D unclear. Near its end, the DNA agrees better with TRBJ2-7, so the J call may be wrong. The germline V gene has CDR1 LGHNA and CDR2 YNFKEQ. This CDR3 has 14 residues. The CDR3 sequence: CASSRETDSYEQYF. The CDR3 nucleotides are TGTGCCAGCAGCCGAGAAACAGACTCCTACGAGCAGTACTTC.

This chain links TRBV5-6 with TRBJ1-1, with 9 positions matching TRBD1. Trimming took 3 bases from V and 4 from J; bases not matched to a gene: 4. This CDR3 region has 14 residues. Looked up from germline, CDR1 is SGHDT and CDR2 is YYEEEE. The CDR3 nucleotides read TGTGCCAGCAGCTCGGGACAGGGAAGCACTGAAGCTTTCTTT. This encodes CASSSGQGSTEAFF. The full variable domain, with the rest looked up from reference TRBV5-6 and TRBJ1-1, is DAGVTQSPTHLIKTRGQQVTLRCSPKSGHDTVSWYQQALGQGPQFIFQYYEEEERQRGNFPDRFSGHQFPNYSSELNVNALLLGDSALYLCASSSGQGSTEAFFGQGTRLTVV.

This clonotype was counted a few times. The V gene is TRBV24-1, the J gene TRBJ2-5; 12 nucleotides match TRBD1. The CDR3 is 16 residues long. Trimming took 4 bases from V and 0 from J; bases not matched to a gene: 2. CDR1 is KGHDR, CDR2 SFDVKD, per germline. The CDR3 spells CATSEGTGGNQETQYF. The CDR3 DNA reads TGTGCCACCAGTGAGGGGACAGGGGGCAACCAAGAGACCCAGTACTTC.

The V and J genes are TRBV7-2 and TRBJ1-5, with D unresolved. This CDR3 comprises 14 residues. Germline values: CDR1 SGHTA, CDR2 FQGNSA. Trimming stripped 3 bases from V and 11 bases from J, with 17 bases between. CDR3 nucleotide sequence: TGTGCCAGCAGCTTTCCGACACATGGGAAAGCCCAGCATTTT. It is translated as CASSFPTHGKAQHF. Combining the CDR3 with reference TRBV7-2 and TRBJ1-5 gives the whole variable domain GAGVSQSPSNKVTEKGKDVELRCDPISGHTALYWYRQSLGQGLEFLIYFQGNSAPDKSGLPSDRFSAERTGGSVSTLTIQRTQQEDSAVYLCASSFPTHGKAQHFGDGTRLSIL.

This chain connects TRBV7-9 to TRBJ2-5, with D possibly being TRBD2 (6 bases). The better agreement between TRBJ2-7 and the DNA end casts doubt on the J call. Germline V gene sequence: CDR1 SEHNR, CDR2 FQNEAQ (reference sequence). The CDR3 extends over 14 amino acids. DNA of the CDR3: TGTGCCAGCAGCTCCTTAGGACTATCTTACGAGCAGTACTTC. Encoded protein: CASSSLGLSYEQYF.

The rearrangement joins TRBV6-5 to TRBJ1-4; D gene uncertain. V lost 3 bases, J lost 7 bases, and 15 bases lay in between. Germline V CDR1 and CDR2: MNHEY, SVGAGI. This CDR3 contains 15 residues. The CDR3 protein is CASSYFGKRPEKLFF. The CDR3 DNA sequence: TGTGCCAGCAGTTATTTCGGGAAGAGGCCTGAAAAACTGTTTTTT.

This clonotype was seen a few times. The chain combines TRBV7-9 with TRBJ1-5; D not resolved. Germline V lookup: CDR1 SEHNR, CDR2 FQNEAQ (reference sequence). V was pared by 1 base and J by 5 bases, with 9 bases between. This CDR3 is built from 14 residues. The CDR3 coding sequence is TGTGCCAGCAGCTTAGTCGGCGACTATCAGCCCCAGCATTTT. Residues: CASSLVGDYQPQHF.

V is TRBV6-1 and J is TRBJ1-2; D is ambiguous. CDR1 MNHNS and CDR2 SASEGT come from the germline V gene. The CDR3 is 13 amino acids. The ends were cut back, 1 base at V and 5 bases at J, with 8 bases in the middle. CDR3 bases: TGTGCCAGCAGTGAAGAGACACGTTATGGCTACACCTTC. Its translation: CASSEETRYGYTF.

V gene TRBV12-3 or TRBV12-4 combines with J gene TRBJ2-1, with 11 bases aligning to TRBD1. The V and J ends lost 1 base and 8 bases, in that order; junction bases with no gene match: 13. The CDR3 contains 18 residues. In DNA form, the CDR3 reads TGTGCCAGCAGTTTAGGGACAGGGGGCTTACTGCCTACGGATGAGCAGTTCTTC. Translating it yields CASSLGTGGLLPTDEQFF.

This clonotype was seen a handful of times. The CDR3 spells CASSLEVWNYGYTF. The CDR3 DNA follows: TGTGCCAGCAGTTTAGAAGTCTGGAACTATGGCTACACCTTC. The chain is built from TRBV12-3 or TRBV12-4 and TRBJ1-2, with D hard to call. The CDR3 totals 14 residues. Trimming pared 1 base from V and 2 bases from J, leaving 8 bases between.